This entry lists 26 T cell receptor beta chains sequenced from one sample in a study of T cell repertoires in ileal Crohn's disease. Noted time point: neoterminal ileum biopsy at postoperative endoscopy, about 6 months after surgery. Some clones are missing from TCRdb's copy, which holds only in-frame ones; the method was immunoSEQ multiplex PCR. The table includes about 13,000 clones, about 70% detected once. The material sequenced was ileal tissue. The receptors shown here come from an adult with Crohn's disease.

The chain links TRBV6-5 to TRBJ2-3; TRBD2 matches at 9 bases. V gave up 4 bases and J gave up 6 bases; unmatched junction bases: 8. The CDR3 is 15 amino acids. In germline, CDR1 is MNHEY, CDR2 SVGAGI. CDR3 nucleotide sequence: TGTGCCAGCAGTTCCCTCGGACTAGCGAGTGATACGCAGTATTTT. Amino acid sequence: CASSSLGLASDTQYF.

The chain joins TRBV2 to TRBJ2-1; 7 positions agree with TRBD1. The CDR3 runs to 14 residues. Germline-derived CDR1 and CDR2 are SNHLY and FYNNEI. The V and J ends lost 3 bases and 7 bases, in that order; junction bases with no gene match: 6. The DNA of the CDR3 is TGTGCCAGCAGTGACCGGCCAGGGGGTAATGAGCAGTTCTTC. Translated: CASSDRPGGNEQFF.

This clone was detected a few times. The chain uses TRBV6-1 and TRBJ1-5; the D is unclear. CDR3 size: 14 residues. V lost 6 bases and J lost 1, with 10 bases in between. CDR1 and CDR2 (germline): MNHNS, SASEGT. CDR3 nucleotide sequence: TGTGCCAGCAGCTTCAGTGGGAGCAATCAGCCCCAGCATTTT. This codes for CASSFSGSNQPQHF.

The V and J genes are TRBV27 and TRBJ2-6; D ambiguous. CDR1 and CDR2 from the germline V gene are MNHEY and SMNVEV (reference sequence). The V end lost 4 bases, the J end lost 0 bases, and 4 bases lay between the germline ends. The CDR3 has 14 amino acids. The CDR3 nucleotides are TGTGCCAGCAGTTCGATCTCTGGGGCCAACGTCCTGACTTTC. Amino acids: CASSSISGANVLTF.

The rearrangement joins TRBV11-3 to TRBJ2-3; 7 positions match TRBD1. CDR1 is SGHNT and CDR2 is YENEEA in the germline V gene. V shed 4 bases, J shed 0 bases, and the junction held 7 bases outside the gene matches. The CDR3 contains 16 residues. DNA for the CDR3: TGTGCCAGCAGCTCTGGGACAGATCTTAGCACAGATACGCAGTATTTT. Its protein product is CASSSGTDLSTDTQYF.

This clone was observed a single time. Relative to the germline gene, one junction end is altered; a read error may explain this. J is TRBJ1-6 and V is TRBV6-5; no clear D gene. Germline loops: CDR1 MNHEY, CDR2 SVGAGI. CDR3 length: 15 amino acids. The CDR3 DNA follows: TGTGCCAGCAGTTACTCGCAGTCCTACAATTCACCCCTCCACTTT. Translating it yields CASSYSQSYNSPLHF.

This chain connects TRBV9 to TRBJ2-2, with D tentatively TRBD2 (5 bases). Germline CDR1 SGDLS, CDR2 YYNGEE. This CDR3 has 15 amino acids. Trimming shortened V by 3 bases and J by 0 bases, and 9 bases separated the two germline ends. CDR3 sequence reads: CASSAPGTNTGELFF. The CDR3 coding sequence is TGTGCCAGCAGCGCCCCGGGGACGAACACCGGGGAGCTGTTTTTT.

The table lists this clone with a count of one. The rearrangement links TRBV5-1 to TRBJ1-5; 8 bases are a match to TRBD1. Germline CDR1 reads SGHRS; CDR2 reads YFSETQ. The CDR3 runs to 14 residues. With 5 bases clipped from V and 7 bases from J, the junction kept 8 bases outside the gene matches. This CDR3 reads CASSTGQGGQPQHF. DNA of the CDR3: TGCGCCAGCAGTACAGGACAGGGCGGGCAGCCCCAGCATTTT.

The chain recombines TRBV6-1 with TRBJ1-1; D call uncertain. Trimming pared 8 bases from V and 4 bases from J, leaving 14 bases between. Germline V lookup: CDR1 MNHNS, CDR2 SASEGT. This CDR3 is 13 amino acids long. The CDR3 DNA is TGTGCCAGCGCGTTGAACTGGGGCACTGAAGCTTTCTTT. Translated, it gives CASALNWGTEAFF.

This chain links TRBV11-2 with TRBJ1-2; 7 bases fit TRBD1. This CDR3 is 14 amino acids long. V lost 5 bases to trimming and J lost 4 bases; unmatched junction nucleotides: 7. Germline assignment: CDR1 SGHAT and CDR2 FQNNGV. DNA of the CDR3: TGTGCCAGCAGCCCGCGGGACAGCCGCTATGGCTACACCTTC. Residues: CASSPRDSRYGYTF.

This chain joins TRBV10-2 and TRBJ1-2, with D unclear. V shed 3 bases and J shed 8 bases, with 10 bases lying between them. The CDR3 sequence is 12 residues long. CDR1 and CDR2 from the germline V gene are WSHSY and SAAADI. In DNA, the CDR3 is TGCGCCAGCAGTGACGTGAGCGGCGGCTACACCTTC. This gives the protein CASSDVSGGYTF.

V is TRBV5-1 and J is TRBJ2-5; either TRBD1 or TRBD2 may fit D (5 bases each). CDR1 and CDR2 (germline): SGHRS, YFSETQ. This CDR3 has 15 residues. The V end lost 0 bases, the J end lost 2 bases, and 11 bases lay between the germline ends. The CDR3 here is CASSLVVGAQETQYF. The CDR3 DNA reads TGCGCCAGCAGCTTGGTTGTCGGGGCGCAAGAGACCCAGTACTTC.

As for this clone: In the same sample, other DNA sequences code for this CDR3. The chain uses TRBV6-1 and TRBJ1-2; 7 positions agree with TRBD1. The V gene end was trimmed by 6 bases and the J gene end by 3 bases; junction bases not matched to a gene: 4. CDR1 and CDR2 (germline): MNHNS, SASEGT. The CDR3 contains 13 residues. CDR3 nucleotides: TGTGCCAGCAGGGTGGGACAGTACTATGGCTACACCTTC. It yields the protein CASRVGQYYGYTF.

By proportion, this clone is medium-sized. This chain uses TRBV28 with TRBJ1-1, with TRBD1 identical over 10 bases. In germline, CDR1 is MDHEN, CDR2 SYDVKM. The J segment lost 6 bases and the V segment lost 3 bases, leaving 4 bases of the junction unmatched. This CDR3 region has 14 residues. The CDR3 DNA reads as TGTGCCAGCAGTTTGACCGGGACAGGGGCTGAAGCTTTCTTT. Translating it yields CASSLTGTGAEAFF.

The CDR3 here is CASSQAEMGAGAFF. In DNA form, the CDR3 reads TGTGCCAGCAGCCAAGCCGAGATGGGGGCAGGGGCTTTCTTT. This chain joins TRBV4-2 and TRBJ1-1; the D gene is possibly TRBD1 (6 bases). With 1 base removed from V and 11 bases from J, the gap between germline ends came to 17 bases. The germline CDR1 and CDR2 sequences are LGHNA and YNFKEQ. The CDR3 runs 14 residues.

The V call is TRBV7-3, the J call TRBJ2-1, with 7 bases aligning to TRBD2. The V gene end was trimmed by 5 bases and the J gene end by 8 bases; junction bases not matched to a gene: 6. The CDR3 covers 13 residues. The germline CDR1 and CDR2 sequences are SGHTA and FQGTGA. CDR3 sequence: CASSPPTSHEQFF. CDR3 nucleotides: TGTGCCAGCAGCCCCCCGACTAGCCATGAGCAGTTCTTC.

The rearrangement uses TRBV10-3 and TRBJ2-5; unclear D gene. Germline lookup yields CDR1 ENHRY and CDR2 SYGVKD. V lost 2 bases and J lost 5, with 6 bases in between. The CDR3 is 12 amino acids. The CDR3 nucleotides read TGTGCCATCAGTGAGGTTGATGAGACCCAGTACTTC. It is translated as CAISEVDETQYF.

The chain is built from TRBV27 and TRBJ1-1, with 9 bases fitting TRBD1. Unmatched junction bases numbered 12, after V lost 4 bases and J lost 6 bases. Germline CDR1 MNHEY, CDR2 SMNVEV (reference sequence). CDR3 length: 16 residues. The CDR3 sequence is CASSSPGTGRGAEAFF. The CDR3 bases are TGTGCCAGCAGTTCTCCCGGGACAGGGAGGGGCGCTGAAGCTTTCTTT.

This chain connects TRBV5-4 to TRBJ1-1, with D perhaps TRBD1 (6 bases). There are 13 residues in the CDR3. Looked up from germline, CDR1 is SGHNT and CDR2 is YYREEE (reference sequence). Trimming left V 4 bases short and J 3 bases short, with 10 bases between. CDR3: CASSQNRDTEAFF. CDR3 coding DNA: TGTGCCAGCAGCCAGAACAGGGACACTGAAGCTTTCTTT.

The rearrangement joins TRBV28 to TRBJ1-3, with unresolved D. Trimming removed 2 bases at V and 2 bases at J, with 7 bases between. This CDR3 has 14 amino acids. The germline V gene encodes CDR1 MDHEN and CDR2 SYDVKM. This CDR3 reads CASSLRAAGNTIYF. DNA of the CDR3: TGTGCCAGCAGTTTAAGGGCAGCTGGAAACACCATATATTTT.

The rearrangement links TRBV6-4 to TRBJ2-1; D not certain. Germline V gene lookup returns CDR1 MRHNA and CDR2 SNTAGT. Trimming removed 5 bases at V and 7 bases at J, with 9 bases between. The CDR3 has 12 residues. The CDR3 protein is CASSLDSNEQFF. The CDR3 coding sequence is TGTGCCAGCAGTTTAGATAGTAATGAGCAGTTCTTC.

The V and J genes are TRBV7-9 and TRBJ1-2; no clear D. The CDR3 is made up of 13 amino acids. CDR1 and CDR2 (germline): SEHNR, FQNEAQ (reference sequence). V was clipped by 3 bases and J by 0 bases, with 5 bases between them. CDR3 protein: CASSFSANYGYTF. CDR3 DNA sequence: TGTGCCAGCAGCTTTTCCGCTAACTATGGCTACACCTTC. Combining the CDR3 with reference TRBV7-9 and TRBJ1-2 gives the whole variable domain DTGVSQNPRHKITKRGQNVTFRCDPISEHNRLYWYRQTLGQGPEFLTYFQNEAQLEKSRLLSDRFSAERPKGSFSTLEIQRTEQGDSAMYLCASSFSANYGYTFGSGTRLTVV.

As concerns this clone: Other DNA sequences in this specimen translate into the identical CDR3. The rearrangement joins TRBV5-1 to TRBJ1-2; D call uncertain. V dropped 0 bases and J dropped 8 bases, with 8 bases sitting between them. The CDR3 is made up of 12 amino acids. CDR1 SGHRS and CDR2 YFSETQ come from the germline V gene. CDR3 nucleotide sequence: TGCGCCAGCAGCTTGGACGGGAACGGCTACACCTTC. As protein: CASSLDGNGYTF.

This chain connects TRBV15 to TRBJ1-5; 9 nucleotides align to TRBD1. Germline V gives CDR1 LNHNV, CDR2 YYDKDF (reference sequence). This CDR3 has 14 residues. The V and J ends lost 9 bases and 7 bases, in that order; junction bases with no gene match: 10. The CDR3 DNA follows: TGTGCCACTTCTTGGACAGGGGTTCGACAGCCCCAGCATTTT. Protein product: CATSWTGVRQPQHF.

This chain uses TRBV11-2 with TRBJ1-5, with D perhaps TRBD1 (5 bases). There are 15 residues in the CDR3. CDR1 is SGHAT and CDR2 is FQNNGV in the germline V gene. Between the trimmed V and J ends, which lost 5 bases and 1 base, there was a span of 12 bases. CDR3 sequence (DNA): TGTGCCAGCAGCCCGGGGCCTATGAGCAATCAGCCCCAGCATTTT. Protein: CASSPGPMSNQPQHF.

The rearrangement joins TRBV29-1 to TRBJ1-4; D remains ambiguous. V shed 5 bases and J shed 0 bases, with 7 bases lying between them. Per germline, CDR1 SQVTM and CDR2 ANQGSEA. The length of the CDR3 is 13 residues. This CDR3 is CSVNSATNEKLFF. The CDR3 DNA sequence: TGCAGCGTTAATAGTGCAACTAATGAAAAACTGTTTTTT.